These T cell receptor beta chains were read from a single sample in a study of molecular identifiers for immune sequencing clone quantification. In TCRdb, the PCR reads were re-called with MiXCR into one record per CDR3 protein. The sample includes around 470,000 distinct CDR3 sequences, about a fifth of them seen just once. The material sequenced was naive CD8+ T cells from blood, with Jurkat cell RNA spiked in. The receptors were gathered from a human donor in good health. Some libraries in this study had Jurkat cell RNA spiked in. The conserved cysteine and the conserved F or W are not part of the CDR3 here. Some rows have no size entry. The others give once, few or many, or a class for an expanded clone.

cdr3_length: 11
clone_size: many
v_call: TRBV28
cdr3_aa: ASSLFGGYEQY

cdr3_length: 12
clone_size: many
v_call: TRBV19
cdr3_aa: ATATGLTGNTIY

cdr3_length: 12
clone_size: -
v_call: TRBV7-9
cdr3_aa: ASSLRVGVETQY

cdr3_length: 11
clone_size: -
v_call: TRBV19
cdr3_aa: ASSIDGGGEQY

cdr3_length: 15
clone_size: many
v_call: TRBV28
cdr3_aa: ASSLFSQGADNQPQH

cdr3_length: 13
clone_size: -
v_call: TRBV28
cdr3_aa: ASTQRELEWNEQY

cdr3_length: 12
clone_size: -
v_call: TRBV12-3/TRBV12-4
cdr3_aa: ASSLTARVETQY

cdr3_length: 14
clone_size: few
v_call: TRBV12-3/TRBV12-4
cdr3_aa: ASTSGGLASTDTQY

cdr3_length: 14
clone_size: few
v_call: TRBV14
cdr3_aa: ASSLYDIYGEETQY

cdr3_length: 9
clone_size: -
v_call: TRBV7-2
cdr3_aa: ASSTTGEAF